This record covers a single T cell receptor (beta chain). Trimming cost V 3 bases and J 6 bases; bases outside gene matches: 2. Germline values: CDR1 LNHDA, CDR2 SQIVND (reference sequence). The CDR3 covers 13 residues. This entry comes from a study of blood T cell repertoires in COVID-19. Whole-study context: The origin of the acute and convalescent COVID-19 samples was the United States, Italy and Spain. PBMCs, B-cell-depleted T cells, or T cells were the source of the cDNA or gDNA that made up the material.

Per the original methods: Reference gene primer amplification gave estimated nucleated cell counts. Clones were read by immunoSEQ multiplex PCR, and TCRdb kept only the in-frame ones, dropping some. V, J and clone size derive from that table, while D and trimming were established from the DNA sequence. The sample yields roughly 460,000 clones, roughly 90% seen once. Sequencing input: peripheral blood. The receptor was derived from a man younger than 30 with COVID-19, enrolled during active disease. The genes are TRBV19 and TRBJ2-1, with 7 nucleotides matching TRBD2. This CDR3 reads CASSMGGGNEQFF. The CDR3 DNA reads TGTGCCAGTAGTATGGGCGGGGGCAATGAGCAGTTCTTC.